These 12 T cell receptor beta chains were all obtained from the same sample, sequenced in a study of response to subunit inactivated influenza vaccine (dated by TCRdb to 2017 to 2018). The library was generated by RT-PCR. The instrument given in TCRdb is Illumina HiSeq 2500. TCRdb reworked the public reads: Q25 trimming with fastp, MiXCR clone assembly, productive beta chains retained. Identical CDR3 proteins give one entry, which carries the most common genes and DNA. Here the sample has roughly 650,000 distinct CDR3 sequences; approximately 14% occur a single time. About 7.6% of the sample comes from the top ten. Here the sequenced sample was PBMCs from blood, taken less than 15 days before vaccination. These receptors were obtained from a man aged 50 to 59 who received an inactivated influenza vaccine. Donor details come from another sample of the same person, matched by shared clones.

The chain recombines TRBV20-1 with TRBJ1-5; the match to TRBD1 covers 9 bases. CDR3 size: 14 residues. Trimming cost V 3 bases and J 7 bases; bases outside gene matches: 7. Germline CDR1 and CDR2: DFQATT and SNEGSKA (reference sequence). The CDR3 DNA follows: TGCAGTGCTAGCGACAGGGGGGGATGGCAGCCCCAGCATTTT. It specifies CSASDRGGWQPQHF.

V gene TRBV28 combines with J gene TRBJ2-5; D unresolved. Per the germline V gene, CDR1 is MDHEN and CDR2 is SYDVKM. V lost 4 bases and J lost 0, with 6 bases in between. The CDR3 totals 13 residues. CDR3 amino acids: CASSSQHQETQYF. CDR3 DNA sequence: TGTGCCAGCAGTTCCCAACACCAAGAGACCCAGTACTTC.

The chain has TRBV7-9 and TRBJ2-7, with 9 positions matching TRBD2. The CDR3 spans 16 residues. Germline CDR1 reads SEHNR; CDR2 reads FQNEAQ (reference sequence). The junction had 5 bases not matched to a gene; V was cut back by 2 bases and J by 0 bases. CDR3 sequence reads: CASSLFPSGNSYEQYF. CDR3 nucleotide sequence: TGTGCCAGCAGCTTATTTCCTAGCGGGAACTCCTACGAGCAGTACTTC.

J is TRBJ2-7 and V is TRBV6-2 or TRBV6-3; D is unclear. This CDR3 contains 13 residues. CDR1 is MNHEY and CDR2 is SVGEGT in the germline V gene. Trimming took off 4 bases at V and 9 bases at J, with 16 bases between the two ends. CDR3 DNA: TGTGCCAGCAGTTCCAGGACGGTCTTTACGCAGTACTTC. It specifies CASSSRTVFTQYF.

This clonotype was counted a few times. The chain links TRBV20-1 to TRBJ2-7; D remains unclear. The V and J ends lost 3 bases and 2 bases respectively, with 14 bases between them. Germline V lookup: CDR1 DFQATT, CDR2 SNEGSKA (reference sequence). CDR3 length: 14 amino acids. The CDR3 here is CSASSPRVTYEQYF. The CDR3 DNA is TGCAGTGCTAGTTCGCCCCGAGTTACCTACGAGCAGTACTTC.

The chain has TRBV9 and TRBJ2-1, with unresolved D. The CDR3 has 14 amino acids. The V and J ends lost 0 bases and 5 bases respectively, with 9 bases between them. Germline lookup yields CDR1 SGDLS and CDR2 YYNGEE. The CDR3 sequence: CASSVAANDNEQFF. The DNA for the CDR3 is TGTGCCAGCAGCGTAGCAGCTAACGACAATGAGCAGTTCTTC.

This chain uses TRBV7-8 with TRBJ2-6; 7 bases match TRBD2. The CDR3 length is 20 residues. With V trimmed by 2 bases and J by 0 bases, 13 bases remained unmatched. CDR1 and CDR2 from the germline V gene are SGHVS and FQNEAQ. The CDR3 loop reads CASSLLRGVLALSGANVLTF. The CDR3 region has the DNA TGTGCCAGCAGCTTACTCCGGGGGGTCCTTGCTCTCTCTGGGGCCAACGTCCTGACTTTC.

This clonotype occurred a few times. The V and J genes are TRBV20-1 and TRBJ1-2; D remains unclear. Between the trimmed V and J ends, which lost 3 bases and 6 bases, there was a span of 14 bases. This CDR3 comprises 13 residues. From germline, CDR1 is DFQATT and CDR2 SNEGSKA (reference sequence). CDR3 region: CSASKAGWDGYTF. The CDR3 DNA reads as TGCAGTGCTAGCAAGGCGGGGTGGGATGGCTACACCTTC.

This chain uses TRBV20-1 with TRBJ1-2; D unclear. Trimming left V 7 bases short and J 7 bases short, with 10 bases between. From germline, CDR1 is DFQATT and CDR2 SNEGSKA (reference sequence). CDR3 length equals 10 residues. The CDR3 coding sequence is TGCAGTGGCCACGGAGGTGGCTACACCTTC. It codes for CSGHGGGYTF.

This clonotype was seen ten or more times. V usage is TRBV6-5 and J usage is TRBJ2-2; possible D gene TRBD2, 5 bases. Trimming cost V 2 bases and J 5 bases, with 6 bases left between them. The germline CDR1 and CDR2 sequences are MNHEY and SVGAGI. The CDR3 has 13 amino acids. The CDR3 DNA sequence: TGTGCCAGCAGTTACGGCGGGACCGGGGAGCTGTTTTTT. It yields the protein CASSYGGTGELFF.

CDR3 DNA: TGTGCCAGCAGCGCTCGGACTAGCGGCCACAATGAGCAGTTCTTC. It is translated as CASSARTSGHNEQFF. The V and J genes are TRBV7-6 and TRBJ2-1, with 10 bases identical to TRBD2. V lost 5 bases and J lost 5; bases outside the gene matches: 6. The CDR3 has 15 residues. Germline V gene lookup returns CDR1 SGHVS and CDR2 FNYEAQ.

There are a few counts of this clonotype. The V gene is TRBV29-1, the J gene TRBJ2-1; perhaps TRBD1 as D (5 bases). V lost 1 base and J 8 bases, leaving 9 bases between the germline ends. CDR1 and CDR2 (germline): SQVTM, ANQGSEA. CDR3 size: 12 residues. The CDR3 DNA is TGCAGCGTTGAAGGCAGGGCCGATGAGCAGTTCTTC. It is translated as CSVEGRADEQFF.